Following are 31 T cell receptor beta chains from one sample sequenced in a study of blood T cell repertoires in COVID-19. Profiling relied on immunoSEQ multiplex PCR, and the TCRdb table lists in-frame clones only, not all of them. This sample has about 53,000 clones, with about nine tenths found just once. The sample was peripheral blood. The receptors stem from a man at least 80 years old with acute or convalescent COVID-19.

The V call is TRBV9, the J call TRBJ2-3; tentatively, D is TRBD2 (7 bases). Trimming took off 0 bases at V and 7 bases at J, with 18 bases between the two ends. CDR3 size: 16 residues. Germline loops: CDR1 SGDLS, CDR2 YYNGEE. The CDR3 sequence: CASSVAGGSLTNTQYF. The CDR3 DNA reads TGTGCCAGCAGCGTAGCGGGGGGCTCCTTAACGAATACGCAGTATTTT.

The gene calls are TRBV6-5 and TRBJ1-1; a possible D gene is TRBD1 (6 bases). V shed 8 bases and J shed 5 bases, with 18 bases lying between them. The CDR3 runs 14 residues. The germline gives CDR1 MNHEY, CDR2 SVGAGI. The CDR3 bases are TGTGCCAGCGGCCCAAAGACAGGAAGTACTGAAGCTTTCTTT. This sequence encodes CASGPKTGSTEAFF.

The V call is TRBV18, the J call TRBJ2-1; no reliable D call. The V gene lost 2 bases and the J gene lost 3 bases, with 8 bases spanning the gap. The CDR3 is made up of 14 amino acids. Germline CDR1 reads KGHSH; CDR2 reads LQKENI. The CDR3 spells CASSPVTGYNEQFF. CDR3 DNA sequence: TGTGCCAGCTCACCAGTCACCGGCTACAATGAGCAGTTCTTC.

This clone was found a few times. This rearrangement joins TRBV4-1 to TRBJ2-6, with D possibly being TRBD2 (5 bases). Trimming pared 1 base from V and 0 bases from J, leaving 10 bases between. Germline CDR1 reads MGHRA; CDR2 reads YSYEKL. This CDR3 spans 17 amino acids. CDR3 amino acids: CASSQAEVSSGANVLTF. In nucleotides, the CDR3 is TGCGCCAGCAGCCAAGCGGAGGTGTCCTCTGGGGCCAACGTCCTGACTTTC.

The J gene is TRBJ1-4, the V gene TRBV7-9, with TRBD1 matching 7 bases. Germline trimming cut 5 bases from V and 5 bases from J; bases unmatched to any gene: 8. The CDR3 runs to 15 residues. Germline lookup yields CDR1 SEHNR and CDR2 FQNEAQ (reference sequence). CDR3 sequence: CASSTGTVANEKLFF. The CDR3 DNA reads TGTGCCAGCAGCACCGGGACAGTCGCGAATGAAAAACTGTTTTTT.

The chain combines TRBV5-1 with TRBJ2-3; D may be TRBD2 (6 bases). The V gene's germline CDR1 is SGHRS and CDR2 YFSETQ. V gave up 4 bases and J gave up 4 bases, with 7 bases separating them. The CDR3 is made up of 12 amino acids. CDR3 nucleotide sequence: TGCGCCAGCAGCCCGGGGGCAGATACGCAGTATTTT. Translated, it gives CASSPGADTQYF.

CDR3: CASSLNSGGTYNEQFF. The CDR3 DNA reads TGTGCCAGCAGCTTGAATAGCGGGGGGACCTACAATGAGCAGTTCTTC. This chain uses TRBV7-2 with TRBJ2-1; 10 bases agree with TRBD2. CDR1 SGHTA and CDR2 FQGNSA come from the germline V gene. CDR3 size: 16 residues. J was trimmed by 2 bases and V by 3 bases; bases with no gene match: 4.

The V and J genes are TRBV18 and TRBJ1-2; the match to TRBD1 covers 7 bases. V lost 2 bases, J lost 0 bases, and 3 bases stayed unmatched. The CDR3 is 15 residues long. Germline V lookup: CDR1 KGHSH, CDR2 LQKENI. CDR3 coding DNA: TGTGCCAGCTCACCAGGGACAGTAGCTAACTATGGCTACACCTTC. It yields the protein CASSPGTVANYGYTF.

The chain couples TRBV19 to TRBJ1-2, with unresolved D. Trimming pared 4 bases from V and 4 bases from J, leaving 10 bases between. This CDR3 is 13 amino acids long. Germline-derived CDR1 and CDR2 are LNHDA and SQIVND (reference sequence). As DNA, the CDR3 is TGTGCCAGTAGTAGAAGTGAGGGCTATGGCTACACCTTC. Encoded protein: CASSRSEGYGYTF.

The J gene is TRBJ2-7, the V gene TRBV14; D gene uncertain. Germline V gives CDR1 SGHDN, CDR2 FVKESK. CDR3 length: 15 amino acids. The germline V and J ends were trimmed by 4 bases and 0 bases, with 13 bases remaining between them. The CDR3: CASSPPGVGSYEQYF. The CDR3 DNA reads TGTGCCAGCAGCCCGCCGGGTGTTGGCTCCTACGAGCAGTACTTC.

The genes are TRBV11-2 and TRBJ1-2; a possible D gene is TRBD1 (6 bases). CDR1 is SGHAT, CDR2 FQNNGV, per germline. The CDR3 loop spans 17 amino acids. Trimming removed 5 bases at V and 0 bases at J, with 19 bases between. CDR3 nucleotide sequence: TGTGCCAGCAGCGGAATGGACAGAGCCGTTTCTAACTATGGCTACACCTTC. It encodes CASSGMDRAVSNYGYTF.

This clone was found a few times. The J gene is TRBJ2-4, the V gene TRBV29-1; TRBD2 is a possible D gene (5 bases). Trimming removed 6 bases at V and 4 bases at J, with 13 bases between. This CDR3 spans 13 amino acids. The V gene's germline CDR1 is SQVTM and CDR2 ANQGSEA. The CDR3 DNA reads TGCAGCGTGACCACGGGAAGTAAAAACATTCAGTACTTC. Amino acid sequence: CSVTTGSKNIQYF.

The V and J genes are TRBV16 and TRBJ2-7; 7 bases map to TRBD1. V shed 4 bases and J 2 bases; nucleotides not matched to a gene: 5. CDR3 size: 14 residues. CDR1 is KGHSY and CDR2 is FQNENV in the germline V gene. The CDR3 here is CASSRGTDPYEQYF. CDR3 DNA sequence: TGTGCCAGCAGCCGAGGGACAGACCCCTACGAGCAGTACTTC.

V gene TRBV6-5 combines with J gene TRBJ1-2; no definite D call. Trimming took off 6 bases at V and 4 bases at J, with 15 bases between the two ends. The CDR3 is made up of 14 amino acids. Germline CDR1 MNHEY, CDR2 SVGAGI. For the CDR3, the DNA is TGTGCCAGCAGCCAACTCACATCTAGCTATGGCTACACCTTC. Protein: CASSQLTSSYGYTF.

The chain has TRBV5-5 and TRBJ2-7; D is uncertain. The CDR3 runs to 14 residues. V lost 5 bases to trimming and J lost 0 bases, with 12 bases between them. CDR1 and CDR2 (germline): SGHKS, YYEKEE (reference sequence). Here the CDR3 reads CASSHPGSSYEQYF. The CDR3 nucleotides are TGTGCCAGCAGTCATCCCGGGTCCTCCTACGAGCAGTACTTC.

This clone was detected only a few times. The CDR3 here is CASTRDSNTEAFF. Here the CDR3 DNA reads TGTGCCTCAACCCGGGACAGCAACACTGAAGCTTTCTTT. This rearrangement joins TRBV30 to TRBJ1-1, with 7 nucleotides matching TRBD1. With V trimmed by 7 bases and J by 2 bases, 7 bases remained unmatched. CDR1 is GTSNPN and CDR2 is SVGIG in the germline V gene (reference sequence). This CDR3 spans 13 amino acids. Combining the CDR3 with reference TRBV30 and TRBJ1-1 gives the whole variable domain SQTIHQWPATLVQPVGSPLSLECTVEGTSNPNLYWYRQAAGRGLQLLFYSVGIGQISSEVPQNLSASRPQDRQFILSSKKLLLSDSGFYLCASTRDSNTEAFFGQGTRLTVV.

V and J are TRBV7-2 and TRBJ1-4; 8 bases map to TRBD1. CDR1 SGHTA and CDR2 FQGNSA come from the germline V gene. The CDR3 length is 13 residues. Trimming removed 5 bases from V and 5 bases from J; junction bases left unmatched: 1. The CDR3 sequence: CASSRDRNEKLFF. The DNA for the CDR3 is TGTGCCAGCAGCCGGGACAGGAATGAAAAACTGTTTTTT. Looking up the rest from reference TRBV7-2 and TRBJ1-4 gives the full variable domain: GAGVSQSPSNKVTEKGKDVELRCDPISGHTALYWYRQSLGQGLEFLIYFQGNSAPDKSGLPSDRFSAERTGGSVSTLTIQRTQQEDSAVYLCASSRDRNEKLFFGSGTQLSVL.

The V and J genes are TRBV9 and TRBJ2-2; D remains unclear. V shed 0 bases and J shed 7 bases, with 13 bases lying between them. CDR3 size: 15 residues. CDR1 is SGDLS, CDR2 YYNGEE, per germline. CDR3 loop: CASSVGAPVNGELFF. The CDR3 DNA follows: TGTGCCAGCAGCGTAGGGGCCCCGGTTAACGGGGAGCTGTTTTTT.

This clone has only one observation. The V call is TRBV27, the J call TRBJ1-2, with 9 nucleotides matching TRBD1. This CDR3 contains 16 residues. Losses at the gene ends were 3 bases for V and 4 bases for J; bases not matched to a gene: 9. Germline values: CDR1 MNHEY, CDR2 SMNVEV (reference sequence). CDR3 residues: CASSFLRDREVYGYTF. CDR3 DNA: TGTGCCAGCAGTTTCCTCCGGGACAGGGAGGTCTATGGCTACACCTTC.

The CDR3 loop reads CASSLGGSKGYTF. DNA for the CDR3: TGTGCCAGCAGTTTGGGGGGATCCAAGGGCTACACCTTC. The V and J genes are TRBV12-3 or TRBV12-4 and TRBJ1-2; D possibly corresponds to TRBD1 (5 bases). V shed 3 bases and J shed 8 bases, with 13 bases lying between them. This CDR3 is built from 13 residues.

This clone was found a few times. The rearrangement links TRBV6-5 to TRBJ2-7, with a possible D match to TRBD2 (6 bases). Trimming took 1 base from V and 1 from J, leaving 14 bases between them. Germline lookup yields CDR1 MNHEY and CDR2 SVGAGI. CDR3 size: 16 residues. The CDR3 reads CASSYLAGTPSYEQYF. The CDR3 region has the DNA TGTGCCAGCAGTTACTTAGCCGGGACTCCTTCCTACGAGCAGTACTTC.

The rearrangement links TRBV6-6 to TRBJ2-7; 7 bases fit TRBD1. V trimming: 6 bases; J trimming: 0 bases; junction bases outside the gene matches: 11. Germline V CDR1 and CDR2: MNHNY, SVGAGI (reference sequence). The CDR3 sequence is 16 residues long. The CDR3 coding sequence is TGTGCCAGCAGGTCGGACAGGACACCAATCTCCTACGAGCAGTACTTC. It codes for CASRSDRTPISYEQYF.

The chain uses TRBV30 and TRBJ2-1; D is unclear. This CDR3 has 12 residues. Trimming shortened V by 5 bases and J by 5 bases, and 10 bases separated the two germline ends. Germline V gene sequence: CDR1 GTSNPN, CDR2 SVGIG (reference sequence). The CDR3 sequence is CAWSYTNNEQFF. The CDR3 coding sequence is TGTGCCTGGTCCTATACCAACAATGAGCAGTTCTTC.

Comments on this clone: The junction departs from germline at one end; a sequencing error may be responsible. The CDR3 here is CVSSLTGGASYEQYF. CDR3 in DNA: TGTGTCAGCAGCTTAACGGGGGGCGCCTCCTACGAGCAGTACTTC. J is TRBJ2-7 and V is TRBV7-2; TRBD2 might be the D (7 bases). The CDR3 consists of 15 residues. The V gene's germline CDR1 is SGHTA and CDR2 FQGNSA. Full variable domain (missing parts from reference TRBV7-2 and TRBJ2-7): GAGVSQSPSNKVTEKGKDVELRCDPISGHTALYWYRQSLGQGLEFLIYFQGNSAPDKSGLPSDRFSAERTGGSVSTLTIQRTQQEDSAVYLCVSSLTGGASYEQYFGPGTRLTVT.

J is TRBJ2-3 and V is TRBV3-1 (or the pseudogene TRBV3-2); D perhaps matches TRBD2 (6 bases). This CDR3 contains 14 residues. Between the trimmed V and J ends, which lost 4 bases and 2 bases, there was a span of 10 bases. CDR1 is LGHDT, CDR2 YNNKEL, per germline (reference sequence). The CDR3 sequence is CASSRGTYTDTQYF. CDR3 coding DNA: TGTGCCAGCAGCCGGGGGACTTACACAGATACGCAGTATTTT.

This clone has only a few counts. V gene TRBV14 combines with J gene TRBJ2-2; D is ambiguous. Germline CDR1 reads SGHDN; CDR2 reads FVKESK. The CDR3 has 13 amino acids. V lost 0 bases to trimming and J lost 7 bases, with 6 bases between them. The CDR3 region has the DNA TGTGCCAGCAGCCAAGATCTAAACGGGGAGCTGTTTTTT. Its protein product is CASSQDLNGELFF.

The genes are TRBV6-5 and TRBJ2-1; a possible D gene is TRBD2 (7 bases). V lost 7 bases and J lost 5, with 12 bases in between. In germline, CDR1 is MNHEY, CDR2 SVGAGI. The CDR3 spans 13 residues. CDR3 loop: CASTRGANNEQFF. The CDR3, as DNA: TGTGCCAGCACACGGGGGGCCAACAATGAGCAGTTCTTC.

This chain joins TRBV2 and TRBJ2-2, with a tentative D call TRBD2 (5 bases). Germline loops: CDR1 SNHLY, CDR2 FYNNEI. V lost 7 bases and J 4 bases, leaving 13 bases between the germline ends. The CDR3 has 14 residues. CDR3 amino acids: CASTGRVSTGELFF. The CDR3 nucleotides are TGTGCCAGCACCGGGCGGGTATCCACCGGGGAGCTGTTTTTT.

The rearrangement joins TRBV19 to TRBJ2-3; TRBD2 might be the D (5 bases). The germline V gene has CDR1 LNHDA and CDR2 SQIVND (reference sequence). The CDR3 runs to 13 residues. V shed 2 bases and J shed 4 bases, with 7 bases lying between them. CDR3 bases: TGTGCCAGTAGTATACCGAGGGCAGATACGCAGTATTTT. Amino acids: CASSIPRADTQYF.

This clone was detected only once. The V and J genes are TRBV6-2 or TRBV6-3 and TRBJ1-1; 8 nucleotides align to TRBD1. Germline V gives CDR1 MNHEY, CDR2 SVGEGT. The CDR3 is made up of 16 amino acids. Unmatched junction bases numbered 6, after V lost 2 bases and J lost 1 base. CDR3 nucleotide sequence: TGTGCCAGCAGTTACCACAGGACAGGGACGAACACTGAAGCTTTCTTT. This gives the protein CASSYHRTGTNTEAFF.

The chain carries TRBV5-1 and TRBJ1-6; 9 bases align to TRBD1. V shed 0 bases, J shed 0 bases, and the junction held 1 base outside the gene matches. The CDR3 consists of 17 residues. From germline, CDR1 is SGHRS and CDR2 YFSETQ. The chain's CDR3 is CASSLETGGSYNSPLHF. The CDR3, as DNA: TGCGCCAGCAGCTTGGAGACAGGGGGCTCCTATAATTCACCCCTCCACTTT.